The T cell receptor (beta chain) described here comes from a study of shared clonotypes between healthy human individuals. Study information: Ranging from 18 to 49 in age, donors were a couple of women and a few men.

The CDR3 runs to 15 residues. V lost 4 bases, J lost 4 bases, and 17 bases lay in between. CDR1 is SGHKS, CDR2 YYEKEE, per germline (reference sequence). The data were produced by immunoSEQ multiplex PCR, yet TCRdb's version contains in-frame clones alone and is incomplete. The sample includes hundreds of thousands of clones, more than 60% seen only once; the top ten take 8.5% to 12%. To note about this clone: The antigen is unknown.

Study-level findings and limits: Generation probability values for non-shared clonotypes were lower than those for clonotypes shared by all four donors. Sharing of clonotypes among donors was expected to vary with sequencing depth.

The clonotype comes from a young man in good health. This chain joins TRBV5-5 and TRBJ1-1, with unresolved D. Specimen: memory CD4+ T cells sorted from blood. Stated subset: CD45RA-negative fraction. The CDR3 is CASSLTGGLPTEAFF. The CDR3 DNA reads as TGTGCCAGCAGCCTCACTGGAGGGTTGCCCACTGAAGCTTTCTTT.